This TCR beta chain was profiled in a study of T-cell reconstitution after alpha-beta-depleted transplantation in children. From germline, CDR1 is SGHRS and CDR2 YFSETQ. V lost 0 bases, J lost 3 bases, and 13 bases lay in between. CDR3 length equals 15 residues. This clonotype occurred many times. Its antigen is unknown. Preparing the TCRbeta library involved the use of unique molecular identifiers. TCRdb re-derived calls from the PCR reads in MiXCR, one entry per CDR3 protein. The table lists 700,000 to 950,000 distinct CDR3 sequences, approximately 15% of them singletons. Study-level points and caveats: Hyperexpanded clones declined; after one year, newly produced T cells mostly supplied diversity. At around two months after transplant, the alpha-beta T cells were reportedly derived from several hundred expanded clones that came from non-depleted graft cells.

The input for sequencing was PBMCs, mostly from graft donor cells, taken 360 days after TCRalphabeta/CD19-depleted stem cell transplant. The receptor was derived from a male patient between 10 and 17 years old who had a stem cell transplant for acute lymphoblastic leukemia, so the T cells may come from the graft donor. The rearrangement links TRBV5-1 to TRBJ2-7; possibly TRBD1 or TRBD2 for D (5 bases each). CDR3 in DNA: TGCGCCAGCAGCTTGGGGGGACCTAGCTTCTACGAGCAGTACTTC. Translating it yields CASSLGGPSFYEQYF.